This T cell receptor beta chain is drawn from a study of response to subunit inactivated influenza vaccine. Per the germline V gene, CDR1 is SGHNT and CDR2 is YENEEA. The CDR3 is 13 residues long. The V end was cut by 4 bases, the J end by 7 bases, with 14 bases between. Regarding the study as a whole: After each seasonal influenza vaccination, few new T cells are recruited, the authors suggested.

TCRdb recomputed calls from the RT-PCR reads with MiXCR, one row per CDR3 protein. Among about 300,000 distinct CDR3 sequences listed, roughly 22% were seen once. Worth noting for this clonotype: Its antigen is not known.

Sequencing used PBMCs from blood, obtained 21 months after vaccination. The receptor was derived from a man between 45 and 75 years old who received an inactivated influenza vaccine. The chain couples TRBV11-3 to TRBJ2-7; D is tentatively TRBD1 or TRBD2 (5 bases each). CDR3 protein: CASSSYEGQEQYF. DNA of the CDR3: TGTGCCAGCAGCTCCTATGAGGGGCAGGAGCAGTACTTC.